This T cell receptor beta chain is drawn from a study of post-analysis software for immune sequencing data. Study outcomes and limitations: Compared with controls, patients had more of about 5 TRBV segments, including TRBV5-6, TRBV5-1 and TRBV20-1. Significantly decreased normalized Chao1 diversity was recorded for multiple sclerosis patients relative to controls.

Notes on this clonotype: The antigen remains undetermined.

The CDR3 is 15 amino acids. Germline V lookup: CDR1 DFQATT, CDR2 SNEGSKA (reference sequence). Included in the TCR beta cDNA libraries were unique molecular identifiers. TCRdb fed the PCR reads into MiXCR, producing one record per CDR3 protein. The top ten clones hold 4% to 5.5% of a sample with 800,000 to 950,000 distinct CDR3 sequences, about 53% of them seen once. This TCR was recovered from a girl between 5 and 17 years old with multiple sclerosis. The chain employs TRBV20-1 and TRBJ2-4, with 12 bases lining up with TRBD2. The end of the DNA fits TRBJ2-7 better, so the J call may be wrong. Sequencing input: blood. As DNA, the CDR3 is TGCAGTGCTAGCGGTGGACTAGCGGGAACCTACGAGCAGTACTTC. Its translation: CSASGGLAGTYEQYF.